The T cell receptor beta chain described here comes from a study of blood T cell repertoires in COVID-19. Assay used: immunoSEQ multiplex PCR; TCRdb lists only in-frame clones, some missing. The table records 55,000 to 85,000 clones, around 87% of them present only once. Germline assignment: CDR1 LNHNV and CDR2 YYDKDF (reference sequence). V trimming: 0 bases; J trimming: 1 base; junction bases outside the gene matches: 7. The CDR3 length is 18 residues. The chain couples TRBV15 to TRBJ2-2; 8 bases match TRBD2. Sequenced sample: peripheral blood. This receptor was obtained from a young woman with acute or convalescent COVID-19. CDR3 nucleotides: TGTGCCACCAGCAGAGATCTCCGGGAGGGCCAGAACACCGGGGAGCTGTTTTTT. It is translated as CATSRDLREGQNTGELFF. The whole variable domain, filled in from reference TRBV15 and TRBJ2-2, reads DAMVIQNPRYQVTQFGKPVTLSCSQTLNHNVMYWYQQKSSQAPKLLFHYYDKDFNNEADTPDNFQSRRPNTSFCFLDIRSPGLGDTAMYLCATSRDLREGQNTGELFFGEGSRLTVL.